A selection of T cell receptor beta chains follows, all from one sample in a study of naive and memory T cell subsets. TCRdb passed the UMI-ligation and nested PCR reads through MiXCR, listing each CDR3 protein once. This table has approximately 22,000 distinct CDR3 sequences, 5.5% to 7.5% appearing once. The sample here was skin, taken from a tuberculin skin test site. The receptors shown here come from an adult in good health. The CDR3 runs from the conserved cysteine through the conserved F or W. A D gene is named only where the DNA matches it firmly. Rows may omit the clone size; those that give it use once, few, many or a size class.

D gene,J gene,V gene,clone size,CDR3 DNA,CDR3 protein
TRBD1,TRBJ1-5,TRBV28,-,TGTGCCAGCAGTTTGCCAGGGGGGCAGCCCCAGCATTTT,CASSLPGGQPQHF
TRBD2,TRBJ2-7,TRBV5-4,-,TGTGCCAGCAGCCATCTCGGACTAGCGGGACCCTACGAGCAGTACTTC,CASSHLGLAGPYEQYF
-,TRBJ1-6,TRBV7-6,few,TGTGCCAGCAGCCCGAGGGGGATTAGGAATTCACCCCTCCACTTT,CASSPRGIRNSPLHF
TRBD2,TRBJ2-3,TRBV12-3/TRBV12-4,many,TGTGCCAGCCGGATAACTAGCGGAGATCTCACAGATACGCAGTATTTT,CASRITSGDLTDTQYF
-,TRBJ2-7,TRBV13,many,TGTGCCAGCAGCTTAGAACAGTCCTACGAGCAGTACTTC,CASSLEQSYEQYF
-,TRBJ1-5,TRBV12-3/TRBV12-4,-,TGTGCCAGCAGTGTAGGGTTTCGAAATCAGCCCCAGCATTTT,CASSVGFRNQPQHF
-,TRBJ2-7,TRBV25-1,many,TGTGCCAGCAGTGAAGGGGGACTCAGAAACTCCTACGAGCAGTACTTC,CASSEGGLRNSYEQYF
TRBD2,TRBJ2-6,TRBV3-1,-,TGTGCCAGCAGCCAGACTAGCGGGTTAATCGCCCTGACTTTC,CASSQTSGLIALTF
-,TRBJ2-1,TRBV5-1,many,TGCGCCAGCAGCTTGGGCGGCTCCTACAATGAGCAGTTCTTC,CASSLGGSYNEQFF
-,TRBJ1-2,TRBV4-2,many,TGTGCCAGCAGCCAAGATTACACAACGCACTATGGCTACACCTTC,CASSQDYTTHYGYTF
TRBD2,TRBJ2-1,TRBV29-1,few,TGCAGCGTTGAACTGCGGGAGGGTTTTGATGAGCAGTTCTTC,CSVELREGFDEQFF
-,TRBJ1-5,TRBV30,few,TGTGCCTGGAGCTCGAATAGTAACCAGCCCCAGCATTTT,CAWSSNSNQPQHF
-,TRBJ2-7,TRBV7-2,medium-sized,TGTGCCAGCAGCTCCCCCGGGTGGGGTTACGAGCAGTACTTC,CASSSPGWGYEQYF
TRBD2,TRBJ2-7,TRBV19,few,TGTGCCAGTAGTATGGCTACTAGCGGGAGCTACGAGCAGTACTTC,CASSMATSGSYEQYF
-,TRBJ2-5,TRBV5-1,-,TGCGCCAGCAGCCCCGGGACAACTCAAGAGACCCAGTACTTC,CASSPGTTQETQYF
-,TRBJ2-7,TRBV20-1,many,TGCAGTGCTAACCCGGACTACGAGCAGTACTTC,CSANPDYEQYF
TRBD1,TRBJ1-5,TRBV4-2,many,TGTGCCAGCGCCAAACTGACAGGGGGCAATCAGCCCCAGCATTTT,CASAKLTGGNQPQHF
-,TRBJ2-3,TRBV7-2,many,TGTGCCAGCAGCTTAGACTGGTACACAGATACGCAGTATTTT,CASSLDWYTDTQYF
TRBD1,TRBJ2-1,TRBV12-3/TRBV12-4,many,TGTGCCAGCAGTTGGAGTCCAGGGGGCGTGACCTACAATGAGCAGTTCTTC,CASSWSPGGVTYNEQFF
-,TRBJ1-1,TRBV19,-,TGTGCCAGTAGTTCGGGGGGACTGAACACTGAAGCTTTCTTT,CASSSGGLNTEAFF
TRBD2,TRBJ2-1,TRBV18,many,TGTGCCAGCTCACCACCGGGGCTAGCGGCCTACAATGAGCAGTTCTTC,CASSPPGLAAYNEQFF
TRBD2,TRBJ2-3,TRBV6-6,many,TGTGCCAGCAGGGGGACTAGCGGGAGTGCAGATACGCAGTATTTT,CASRGTSGSADTQYF
-,TRBJ2-1,TRBV19,few,TGTGCCAGTATGCCGGAGACCTTCTCGGGGCAGGGGCCGGGCGATGAGCAGTTCTTC,CASMPETFSGQGPGDEQFF
-,TRBJ2-7,TRBV18,many,TGTGCCAGCGCCCGGCGAGGGTTACCCTACGAGCAGTACTTC,CASARRGLPYEQYF
TRBD1,TRBJ1-5,TRBV2,-,TGTGCCAGCAGTAGGGGTCAGGGGGAGAGGCCCCAGCATTTT,CASSRGQGERPQHF
-,TRBJ1-1,TRBV3-1,many,TGTGCCAGCAGCCTCGGTTCAGGGGCGTCCGGTGAAGCTTTCTTT,CASSLGSGASGEAFF
TRBD1,TRBJ2-7,TRBV27,many,TGTGCCAGCAGTCCCTGGGACAGGGTGAACGAGCAGTACTTC,CASSPWDRVNEQYF